This T cell receptor beta chain was sequenced during a study of T-cell reconstitution after alpha-beta-depleted transplantation in children. As it was prepared, the TCRbeta library received unique molecular identifiers. Using its own MiXCR run on the PCR reads, TCRdb lists one record per CDR3 protein. The table lists roughly 170,000 distinct CDR3 sequences, about 6.4% of them singletons, with 3% in the top ten. This clonotype was observed at least ten times. Specimen: PBMCs from the stem cell graft donor, collected from the stem cell graft. The sequence came from a human donor who donated a stem cell graft to a child with Wiskott-Aldrich syndrome.

CDR3 loop: CASRPPTGGNSPLHF. CDR3 bases: TGTGCCAGCAGGCCGCCGACAGGGGGAAATTCACCCCTCCACTTT. The chain is built from TRBV12-3 or TRBV12-4 and TRBJ1-6, with 9 positions matching TRBD1. The CDR3 contains 15 residues. Germline trimming cut 6 bases from V and 7 bases from J; bases unmatched to any gene: 7.